These 26 T cell receptor beta chains were sequenced from one sample in a study of monozygotic twins with inflammatory bowel disease. Reprocessing the 5' RACE reads, TCRdb reports a single entry for every CDR3 protein and omits DNA. The table lists around 450,000 distinct CDR3 sequences. Sequenced: blood. The receptors here all came from a human donor with ulcerative colitis or Crohn's disease, or a healthy co-twin of an affected twin (not recorded which).

The V and J genes are TRBV6-5 and TRBJ2-2; without DNA, the TCRdb call of TRBD2 cannot be checked. Germline-derived CDR1 and CDR2 are MNHEY and SVGAGI. The CDR3 length is 17 residues. CDR3 region: CASSYSAGLYGTGELFF.

V gene TRBV5-1 combines with J gene TRBJ2-7; TCRdb indicates TRBD1, and absent DNA this call remains unverified. The CDR3 is made up of 16 amino acids. Germline V gives CDR1 SGHRS, CDR2 YFSETQ. The CDR3 reads CASTPSGGGSSYEQYF.

The gene calls are TRBV5-6 and TRBJ2-5. CDR1 is SGHDT and CDR2 is YYEEEE in the germline V gene. The CDR3 has 13 residues. CDR3 protein: CASSLGSQETQYF.

The CDR3: CASSLNPTYNEQFF. The genes are TRBV5-1 and TRBJ2-1. CDR3 length equals 14 residues. CDR1 SGHRS and CDR2 YFSETQ come from the germline V gene.

V is TRBV30 and J is TRBJ2-1; the D gene TCRdb calls, TRBD2, cannot be checked with no DNA. The CDR3 runs to 13 residues. Germline loops: CDR1 GTSNPN, CDR2 SVGIG (reference sequence). The CDR3 loop reads CAWSGGANNEQFF.

V gene TRBV5-1 combines with J gene TRBJ2-7. The CDR3 loop spans 15 amino acids. Germline CDR1 and CDR2: SGHRS and YFSETQ. The CDR3 spells CASSLTRRETYEQYF. Using reference TRBV5-1 and TRBJ2-7 for the parts outside the CDR3, the full variable domain is KAGVTQTPRYLIKTRGQQVTLSCSPISGHRSVSWYQQTPGQGLQFLFEYFSETQRNKGNFPGRFSGRQFSNSRSEMNVSTLELGDSALYLCASSLTRRETYEQYFGPGTRLTVT.

The chain has TRBV7-9 and TRBJ2-1; TCRdb calls TRBD2, which cannot be checked without DNA. The CDR3 consists of 14 residues. Per germline, CDR1 SEHNR and CDR2 FQNEAQ (reference sequence). The CDR3 loop is CASSVEGRHNEQFF.

This CDR3 is CSARDPASGSEEQYF. The chain uses TRBV20-1 and TRBJ2-7; TCRdb selects TRBD2, and the lack of DNA leaves this call unchecked. The V gene's germline CDR1 is DFQATT and CDR2 SNEGSKA (reference sequence). This CDR3 spans 15 amino acids.

The genes are TRBV3-1 and TRBJ2-3. The CDR3 runs 14 residues. Germline V gives CDR1 LGHDT, CDR2 YNNKEL (reference sequence). The CDR3 protein is CASSQDLSTDTQYF.

The chain links TRBV29-1 to TRBJ2-3; as DNA is missing, the TRBD2 call by TCRdb cannot be tested. The germline CDR1 and CDR2 sequences are SQVTM and ANQGSEA. This CDR3 contains 14 residues. Here the CDR3 reads CSVKKAGFTDTQYF.

V is TRBV7-2 and J is TRBJ2-3; TCRdb outputs TRBD2, but without DNA this stays unchecked. The CDR3 extends over 15 amino acids. Looked up from germline, CDR1 is SGHTA and CDR2 is FQGNSA. CDR3 sequence: CAEGPQQGSTDTQYF. Full variable domain (missing parts from reference TRBV7-2 and TRBJ2-3): GAGVSQSPSNKVTEKGKDVELRCDPISGHTALYWYRQSLGQGLEFLIYFQGNSAPDKSGLPSDRFSAERTGGSVSTLTIQRTQQEDSAVYLCAEGPQQGSTDTQYFGPGTRLTVL.

This rearrangement joins TRBV30 to TRBJ2-7; TCRdb names TRBD1, which stays unverified in the absence of DNA. This CDR3 comprises 16 residues. Germline CDR1 is GTSNPN and CDR2 is SVGIG (reference sequence). The CDR3 loop is CAWSPKGAFGSYEQYF.

J is TRBJ1-2 and V is TRBV5-8. The V gene's germline CDR1 is SGHTS and CDR2 YDEGEE. This CDR3 contains 11 residues. The CDR3 protein is CASSLRNGYTF.

This chain connects TRBV11-2 to TRBJ2-5; TCRdb indicates TRBD2, and absent DNA this call remains unverified. The CDR3 covers 16 residues. Germline loops: CDR1 SGHAT, CDR2 FQNNGV. The CDR3 here is CASSSLAGGPQETQYF.

The chain carries TRBV28 and TRBJ2-1. From germline, CDR1 is MDHEN and CDR2 SYDVKM. This CDR3 region has 11 residues. CDR3 sequence: CASQAYNEQFF.

The J gene is TRBJ2-2, the V gene TRBV4-3. Germline loops: CDR1 LGHNA, CDR2 YSLEER. The CDR3 has 13 residues. The CDR3 sequence is CASSQDIGGELFF.

This rearrangement joins TRBV12-3 or TRBV12-4 to TRBJ2-3; TCRdb indicates TRBD2, and absent DNA this call remains unverified. There are 17 residues in the CDR3. The CDR3 loop reads CASSPRDSGGFTDTQYF.

The chain combines TRBV10-3 with TRBJ2-3; TCRdb lists TRBD2, though no DNA is available to test this call. Per germline, CDR1 ENHRY and CDR2 SYGVKD. The CDR3 is 15 residues long. CDR3: CAITSGLAGADTQYF.

The rearrangement links TRBV6-5 to TRBJ1-6. Germline values: CDR1 MNHEY, CDR2 SVGAGI. The CDR3 has 16 residues. The CDR3 spells CASSYSMRQGSSPLHF.

The rearrangement uses TRBV5-1 and TRBJ2-7; lacking DNA, the TRBD2 call made by TCRdb goes unchecked. The CDR3 runs to 14 residues. From germline, CDR1 is SGHRS and CDR2 YFSETQ. CDR3 in amino acids: CASSPGGGNYEQYF.

The chain links TRBV4-2 to TRBJ2-1; as DNA is missing, the TRBD2 call by TCRdb cannot be tested. The CDR3 spans 14 residues. Per the germline V gene, CDR1 is LGHNA and CDR2 is YNFKEQ. CDR3 amino acids: CASSQLREGIEQFF.

The rearrangement links TRBV5-6 to TRBJ1-5; lacking DNA, the TRBD1 call made by TCRdb goes unchecked. CDR1 is SGHDT, CDR2 YYEEEE, per germline. CDR3 size: 15 residues. The CDR3 here is CASSFRGTFNQPQHF.

The chain carries TRBV5-4 and TRBJ1-4. The CDR3 is 14 residues long. Germline CDR1 and CDR2: SGHNT and YYREEE (reference sequence). The CDR3: CASSRAGSNEKLFF.

The genes are TRBV7-6 and TRBJ2-3. The CDR3 totals 15 residues. The germline V gene has CDR1 SGHVS and CDR2 FNYEAQ. CDR3 protein: CASSLGSPSTDTQYF.

V and J are TRBV4-3 and TRBJ2-7. The CDR3 consists of 14 residues. Germline V gene lookup returns CDR1 LGHNA and CDR2 YSLEER. CDR3 residues: CASSQEDGRYEQYF.

The chain recombines TRBV18 with TRBJ1-2; TCRdb's D gene call, TRBD1, goes unchecked for lack of DNA. The CDR3 has 12 amino acids. Germline V gene data show CDR1 as KGHSH and CDR2 as LQKENI. The CDR3 region is CASSPIRDGYTF.